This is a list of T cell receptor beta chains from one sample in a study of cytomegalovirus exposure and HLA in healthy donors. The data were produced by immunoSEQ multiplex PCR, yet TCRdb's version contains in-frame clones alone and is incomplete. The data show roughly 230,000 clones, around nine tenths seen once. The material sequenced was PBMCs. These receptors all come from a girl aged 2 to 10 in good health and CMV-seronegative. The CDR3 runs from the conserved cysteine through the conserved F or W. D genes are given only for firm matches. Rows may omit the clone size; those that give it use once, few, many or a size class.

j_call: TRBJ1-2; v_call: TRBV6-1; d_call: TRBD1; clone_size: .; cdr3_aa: CASSAYYRGNYGYTF; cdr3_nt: TGTGCCAGCAGTGCCTATTACAGGGGTAACTATGGCTACACCTTC
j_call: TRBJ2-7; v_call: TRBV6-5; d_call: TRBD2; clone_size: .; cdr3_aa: CASSLYRTSGNEQYF; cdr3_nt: TGTGCCAGCAGTCTCTACCGGACTAGCGGGAACGAGCAGTACTTC
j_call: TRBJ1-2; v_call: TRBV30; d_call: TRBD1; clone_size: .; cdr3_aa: CAWSVLSGGAGGYTF; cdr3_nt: TGTGCCTGGAGTGTACTCTCAGGGGGCGCGGGTGGCTACACCTTC
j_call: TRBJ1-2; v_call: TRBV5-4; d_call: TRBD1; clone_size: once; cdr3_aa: CASSLEDRDSGYTF; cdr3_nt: TGTGCCAGCAGCTTGGAGGACAGGGATAGTGGCTACACCTTC
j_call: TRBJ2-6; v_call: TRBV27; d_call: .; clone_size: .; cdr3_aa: CASSSFSSGANVLTF; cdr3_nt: TGTGCCAGCAGTTCCTTTTCCTCTGGGGCCAACGTCCTGACTTTC
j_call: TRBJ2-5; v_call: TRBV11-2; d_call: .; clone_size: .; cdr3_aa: CASRLTSSWLETQYF; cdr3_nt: TGTGCCAGCAGACTAACTAGTTCCTGGCTAGAGACCCAGTACTTC
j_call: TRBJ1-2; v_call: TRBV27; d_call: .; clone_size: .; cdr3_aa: CASSLNRAYGYTF; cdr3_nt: TGTGCCAGCAGCCTTAACAGGGCCTATGGCTACACCTTC
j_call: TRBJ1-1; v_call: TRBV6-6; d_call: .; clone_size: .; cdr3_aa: CATQQGERWNTEAFF; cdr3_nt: TGTGCCACCCAACAGGGCGAGAGGTGGAACACTGAAGCTTTCTTT
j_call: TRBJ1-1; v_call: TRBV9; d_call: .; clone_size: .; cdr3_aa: CASSVGSGMNTEAFF; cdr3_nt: TGTGCCAGCAGCGTAGGGTCGGGTATGAACACTGAAGCTTTCTTT
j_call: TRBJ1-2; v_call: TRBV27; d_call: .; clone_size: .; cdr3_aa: CASSLGRYYGYTF; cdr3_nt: TGTGCCAGCAGCCTGGGGCGGTACTATGGCTACACCTTC
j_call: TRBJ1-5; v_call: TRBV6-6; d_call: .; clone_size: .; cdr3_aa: CASSYGGAGSNQPQHF; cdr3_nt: TGTGCCAGCAGTTACGGCGGGGCGGGTAGCAATCAGCCCCAGCATTTT
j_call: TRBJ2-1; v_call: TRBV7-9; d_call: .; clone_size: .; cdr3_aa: CASTADVVEQFF; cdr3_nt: TGTGCCAGCACCGCAGATGTCGTTGAGCAGTTCTTC
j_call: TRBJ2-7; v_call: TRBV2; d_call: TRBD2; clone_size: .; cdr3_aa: CASNGGGVQGEQYF; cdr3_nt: TGTGCCAGCAACGGCGGGGGGGTCCAGGGCGAGCAGTACTTC
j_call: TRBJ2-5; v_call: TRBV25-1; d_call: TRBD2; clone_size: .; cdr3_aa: CASSDLAGANQETQYF; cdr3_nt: TGTGCCAGCAGCGACTTAGCGGGGGCCAACCAAGAGACCCAGTACTTC
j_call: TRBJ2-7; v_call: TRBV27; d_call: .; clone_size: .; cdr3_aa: CASSRLGTPEWEQYF; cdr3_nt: TGTGCCAGCAGCCGTCTCGGGACACCCGAATGGGAGCAGTACTTC
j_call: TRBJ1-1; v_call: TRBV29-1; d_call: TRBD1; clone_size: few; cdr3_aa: CSVGQGNTEAFF; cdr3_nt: TGCAGCGTTGGACAGGGGAACACTGAAGCTTTCTTT
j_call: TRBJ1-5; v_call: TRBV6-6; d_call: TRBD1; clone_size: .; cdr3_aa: CASSWGGTGENQPQHF; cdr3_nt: TGTGCCAGCAGTTGGGGGGGGACAGGGGAGAATCAGCCCCAGCATTTT
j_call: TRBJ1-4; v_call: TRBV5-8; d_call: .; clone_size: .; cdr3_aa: CASSLDAQGPTNEKLFF; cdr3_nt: TGTGCCAGCAGCTTGGATGCTCAGGGCCCAACTAATGAAAAACTGTTTTTT
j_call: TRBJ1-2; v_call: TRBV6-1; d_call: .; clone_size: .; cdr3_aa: CASSATDRVYGYTF; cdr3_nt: TGTGCCAGCAGTGCTACCGACAGAGTATATGGCTACACCTTC
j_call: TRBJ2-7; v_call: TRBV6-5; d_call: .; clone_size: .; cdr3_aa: CASSRKADGTYEQYF; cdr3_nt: TGTGCCAGCAGCCGTAAGGCGGACGGGACATACGAGCAGTACTTC
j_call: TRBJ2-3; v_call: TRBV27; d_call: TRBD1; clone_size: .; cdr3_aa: CASSLDRVTDTQYF; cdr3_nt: TGTGCCAGCAGTTTGGACAGGGTGACAGATACGCAGTATTTT
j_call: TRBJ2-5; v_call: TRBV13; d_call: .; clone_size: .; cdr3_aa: CASSLVPGGQETQYF; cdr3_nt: TGTGCCAGCAGCTTAGTTCCCGGGGGTCAAGAGACCCAGTACTTC
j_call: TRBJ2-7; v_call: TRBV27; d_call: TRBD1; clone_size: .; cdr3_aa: CASSLEGQGPYEQYF; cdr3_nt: TGTGCCAGCAGTTTAGAGGGACAGGGACCCTACGAGCAGTACTTC
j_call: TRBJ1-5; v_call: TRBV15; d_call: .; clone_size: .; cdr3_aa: CATSRARVGKSNQPQHF; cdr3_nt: TGTGCCACCAGCAGAGCCAGGGTGGGAAAAAGCAATCAGCCCCAGCATTTT
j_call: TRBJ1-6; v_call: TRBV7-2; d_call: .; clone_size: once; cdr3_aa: CASTRGVDNSPLHF; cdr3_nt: TGTGCCAGCACCCGCGGAGTGGATAATTCACCCCTCCACTTT
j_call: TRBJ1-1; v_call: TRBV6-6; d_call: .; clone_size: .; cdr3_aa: CASSYSSGSTEAFF; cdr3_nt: TGTGCCAGCAGTTACTCATCTGGTAGCACTGAAGCTTTCTTT
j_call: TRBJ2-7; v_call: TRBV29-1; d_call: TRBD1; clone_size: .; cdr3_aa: CSVDYQTGGYEQYF; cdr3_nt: TGCAGCGTGGACTACCAAACAGGGGGATACGAGCAGTACTTC
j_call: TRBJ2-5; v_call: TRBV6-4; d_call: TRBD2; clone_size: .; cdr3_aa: CASSDSKLAGEEETQYF; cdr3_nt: TGTGCCAGCAGTGACTCGAAACTAGCGGGAGAAGAGGAGACCCAGTACTTC
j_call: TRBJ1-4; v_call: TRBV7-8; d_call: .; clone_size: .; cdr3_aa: CASSAGVGEKLFF; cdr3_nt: TGTGCCAGCAGCGCAGGGGTTGGGGAAAAACTGTTTTTT
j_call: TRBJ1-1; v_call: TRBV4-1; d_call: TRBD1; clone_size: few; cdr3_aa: CASSHPQGADTEAFF; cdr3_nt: TGCGCCAGCAGCCACCCACAGGGGGCGGACACTGAAGCTTTCTTT
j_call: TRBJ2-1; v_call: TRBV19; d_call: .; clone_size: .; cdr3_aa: CASKGTAYNEQFF; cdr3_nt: TGTGCCAGTAAGGGGACTGCCTACAATGAGCAGTTCTTC
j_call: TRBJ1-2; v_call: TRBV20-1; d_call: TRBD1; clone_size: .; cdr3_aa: CSALGQVDF; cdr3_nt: TGCAGTGCCCTCGGACAGGTCGATTTC
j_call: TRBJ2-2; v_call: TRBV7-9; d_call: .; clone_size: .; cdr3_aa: CSSVRKETGELFF; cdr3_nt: TGTTCCAGCGTCCGTAAAGAGACCGGGGAGCTGTTTTTT
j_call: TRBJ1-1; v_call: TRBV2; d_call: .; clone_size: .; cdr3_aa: CASGPSQRIGYTEAFF; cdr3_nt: TGTGCCAGCGGCCCGAGCCAGAGGATCGGATACACTGAAGCTTTCTTT
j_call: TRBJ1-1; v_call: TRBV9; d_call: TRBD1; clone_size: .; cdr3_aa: CASSVLRGLGMNTEAFF; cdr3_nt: TGTGCCAGCAGCGTACTCAGGGGGCTGGGGATGAACACTGAAGCTTTCTTT
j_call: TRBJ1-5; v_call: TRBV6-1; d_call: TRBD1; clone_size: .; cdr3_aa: CASRINDRANQPQHF; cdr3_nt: TGTGCCAGCAGAATAAACGACAGGGCTAATCAGCCCCAGCATTTT
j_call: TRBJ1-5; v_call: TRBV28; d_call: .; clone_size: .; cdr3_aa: CASSSGNQPQHF; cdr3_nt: TGTGCCAGCAGTTCTGGCAATCAGCCCCAGCATTTT
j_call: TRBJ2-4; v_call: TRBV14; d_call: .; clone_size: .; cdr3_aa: CASSQGPPGHTKNIQYF; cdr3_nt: TGTGCCAGCAGCCAAGGGCCCCCGGGACACACCAAAAACATTCAGTACTTC
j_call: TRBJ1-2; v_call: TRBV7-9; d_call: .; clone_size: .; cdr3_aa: CASSLSTGDYGYTF; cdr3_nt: TGTGCCAGCAGCTTGTCGACAGGAGACTATGGCTACACCTTC
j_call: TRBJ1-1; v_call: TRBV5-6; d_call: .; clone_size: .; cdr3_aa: CASSWGRSDTEAFF; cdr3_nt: TGTGCCAGCAGCTGGGGCCGGTCCGACACTGAAGCTTTCTTT
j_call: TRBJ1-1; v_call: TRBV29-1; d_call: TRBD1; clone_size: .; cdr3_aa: CSAGQGRLGNTEAFF; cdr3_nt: TGCAGCGCTGGACAGGGACGGCTGGGGAACACTGAAGCTTTCTTT